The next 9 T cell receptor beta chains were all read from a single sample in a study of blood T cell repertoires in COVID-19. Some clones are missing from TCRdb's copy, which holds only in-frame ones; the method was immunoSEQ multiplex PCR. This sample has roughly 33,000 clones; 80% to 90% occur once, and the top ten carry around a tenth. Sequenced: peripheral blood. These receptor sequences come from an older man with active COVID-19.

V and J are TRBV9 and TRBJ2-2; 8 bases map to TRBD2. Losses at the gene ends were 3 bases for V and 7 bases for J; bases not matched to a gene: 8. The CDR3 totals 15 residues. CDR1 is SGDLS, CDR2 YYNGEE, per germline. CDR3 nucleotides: TGTGCCAGCAGCGGGCCGACTAGCGCGGTCGGGGAGCTGTTTTTT. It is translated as CASSGPTSAVGELFF. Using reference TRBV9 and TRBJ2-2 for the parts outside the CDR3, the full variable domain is DSGVTQTPKHLITATGQRVTLRCSPRSGDLSVYWYQQSLDQGLQFLIQYYNGEERAKGNILERFSAQQFPDLHSELNLSSLELGDSALYFCASSGPTSAVGELFFGEGSRLTVL.

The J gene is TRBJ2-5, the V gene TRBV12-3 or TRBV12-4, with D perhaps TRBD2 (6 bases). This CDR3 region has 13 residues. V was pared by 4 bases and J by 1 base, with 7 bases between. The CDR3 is CASSWRGQETQYF. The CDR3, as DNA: TGTGCCAGCAGTTGGAGGGGCCAAGAGACCCAGTACTTC.

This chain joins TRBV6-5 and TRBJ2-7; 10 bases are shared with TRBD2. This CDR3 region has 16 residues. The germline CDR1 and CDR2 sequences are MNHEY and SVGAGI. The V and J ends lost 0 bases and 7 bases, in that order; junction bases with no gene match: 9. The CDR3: CASSYSGLAGAGEQYF. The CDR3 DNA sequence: TGTGCCAGCAGTTACTCTGGGCTAGCGGGAGCAGGGGAGCAGTACTTC.

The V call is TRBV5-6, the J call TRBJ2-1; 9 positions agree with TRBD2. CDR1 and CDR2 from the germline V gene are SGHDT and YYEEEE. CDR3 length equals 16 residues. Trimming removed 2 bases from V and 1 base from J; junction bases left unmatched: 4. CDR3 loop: CASSFLAGRSYNEQFF. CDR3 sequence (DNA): TGTGCCAGCAGCTTCCTAGCGGGAAGGTCCTACAATGAGCAGTTCTTC.

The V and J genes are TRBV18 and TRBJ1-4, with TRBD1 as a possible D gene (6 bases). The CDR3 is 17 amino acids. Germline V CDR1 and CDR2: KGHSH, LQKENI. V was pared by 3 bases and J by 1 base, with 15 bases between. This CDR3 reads CASSPNTGSRTNEKLFF. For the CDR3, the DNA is TGTGCCAGCTCACCTAACACAGGGTCGAGAACTAATGAAAAACTGTTTTTT.

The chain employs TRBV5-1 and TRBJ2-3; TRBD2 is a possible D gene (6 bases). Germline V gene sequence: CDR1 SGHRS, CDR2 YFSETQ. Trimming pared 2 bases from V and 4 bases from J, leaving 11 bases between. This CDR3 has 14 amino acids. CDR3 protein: CASSLSGLSDTQYF. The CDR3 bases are TGCGCCAGCAGCTTATCGGGACTCTCAGATACGCAGTATTTT.

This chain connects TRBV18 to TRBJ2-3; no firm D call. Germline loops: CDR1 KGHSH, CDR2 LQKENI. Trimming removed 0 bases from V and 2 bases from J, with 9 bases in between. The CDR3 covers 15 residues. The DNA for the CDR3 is TGTGCCAGCTCACCACCCCAGTTACACACAGATACGCAGTATTTT. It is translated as CASSPPQLHTDTQYF.

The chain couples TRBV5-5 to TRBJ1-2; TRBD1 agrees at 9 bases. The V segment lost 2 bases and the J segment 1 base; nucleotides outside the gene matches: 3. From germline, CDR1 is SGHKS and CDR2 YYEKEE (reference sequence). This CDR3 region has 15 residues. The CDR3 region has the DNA TGTGCCAGCAGCTTAAGGACAGGGGATAACTATGGCTACACCTTC. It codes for CASSLRTGDNYGYTF.

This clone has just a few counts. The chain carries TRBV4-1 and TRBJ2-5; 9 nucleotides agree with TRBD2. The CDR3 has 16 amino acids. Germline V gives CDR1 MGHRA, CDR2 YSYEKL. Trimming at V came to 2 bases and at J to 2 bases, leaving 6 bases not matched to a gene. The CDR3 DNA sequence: TGCGCCAGCAGCCAATACTCGGCGGGAGGGCAAGAGACCCAGTACTTC. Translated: CASSQYSAGGQETQYF.